These 24 T cell receptor beta chains originate from one sample sequenced in a study of identical twins. TCRdb used MiXCR to reprocess the 5' RACE reads, holding one entry per CDR3 protein. The sample consists of some 460,000 distinct CDR3 sequences, 14% of them appearing once. These data also featured in a second study, about yellow fever vaccine responses in identical twins.

Sequencing input: CD4+ T cells sorted from blood. The receptor set was obtained from a woman in her late teens or twenties in good health.

V usage is TRBV21-1 and J usage is TRBJ2-7; the table names TRBD2, a call not compared with the DNA. TRBV21-1 is described as a pseudogene. CDR3 length: 21 amino acids. The CDR3 DNA sequence: TGTGCCAGCAGCAAAATAAAGAAGGGGCAAATTGAAGGGACTACGACCGGCGAGCAGTACTTC. It codes for CASSKIKKGQIEGTTTGEQYF.

The chain links TRBV27 to TRBJ2-5; D could derive from TRBD1 or TRBD2 (5 bases each). The CDR3 is made up of 15 amino acids. Trimming shortened V by 1 base and J by 5 bases, and 14 bases separated the two germline ends. From germline, CDR1 is MNHEY and CDR2 SMNVEV (reference sequence). The CDR3 region is CASSLWGTVGETQYF. The CDR3 region has the DNA TGTGCCAGCAGTTTATGGGGGACGGTCGGCGAGACCCAGTACTTC.

The rearrangement links TRBV7-2 to TRBJ2-3; a possible D gene is TRBD2 (6 bases). Germline V gene lookup returns CDR1 SGHTA and CDR2 FQGNSA. The CDR3 has 15 residues. Trimming left V 7 bases short and J 2 bases short, with 16 bases between. The CDR3 loop is CASTLDGRDTDTQYF. For the CDR3, the DNA is TGTGCCAGCACCTTGGACGGGAGAGACACAGATACGCAGTATTTT.

This clonotype came up a few times. The chain has TRBV29-1 and TRBJ2-5; 11 bases align to TRBD2. Germline-derived CDR1 and CDR2 are SQVTM and ANQGSEA. The CDR3 runs 15 residues. Losses at the gene ends were 6 bases for V and 5 bases for J; bases not matched to a gene: 11. In nucleotides, the CDR3 is TGCAGCGTCTCCTGGGTAGCGGGAGGGTCGGAGACCCAGTACTTC. This encodes CSVSWVAGGSETQYF.

As for this clonotype: At one end, the junction sequence differs from germline, possibly due to a read error. This chain uses TRBV20-1 with TRBJ2-7; 12 bases fit TRBD1. CDR1 is DFQATT and CDR2 is SNEGSKA in the germline V gene (reference sequence). The CDR3 has 12 amino acids. The CDR3 region is CSARDRDRGQLF. The CDR3 DNA sequence: TGCAGTGCTAGAGATAGGGACAGGGGGCAGCTCTTC.

V is TRBV7-2 and J is TRBJ2-3, with D possibly TRBD2 on 6 matching bases. CDR3 length: 14 residues. Germline CDR1 reads SGHTA; CDR2 reads FQGNSA. V was clipped by 6 bases and J by 2 bases, with 12 bases between them. The DNA of the CDR3 is TGTGCCAGCAGGGTGGGGAGGTCCACAGATACGCAGTATTTT. Encoded protein: CASRVGRSTDTQYF.

This chain joins TRBV12-3 or TRBV12-4 and TRBJ2-3; a weak D match, TRBD2 (5 bases). CDR3 size: 15 residues. V was pared by 6 bases and J by 1 base, with 14 bases between. The CDR3 DNA sequence: TGTGCCAGCAGCCCTCGAGTGAGGGGCACAGATACGCAGTATTTT. Residues: CASSPRVRGTDTQYF.

The chain recombines TRBV20-1 with TRBJ2-5; D remains unclear. V gave up 3 bases and J gave up 5 bases, with 4 bases separating them. This CDR3 region has 10 residues. Germline V gives CDR1 DFQATT, CDR2 SNEGSKA (reference sequence). The CDR3 nucleotides read TGCAGTGCTAGTGTGGAGACCCAGTACTTC. Protein sequence: CSASVETQYF.

This clonotype was found a few times. This rearrangement joins TRBV10-3 to TRBJ2-2, with TRBD1 matching over 8 bases. The V gene end was trimmed by 0 bases and the J gene end by 0 bases; junction bases not matched to a gene: 3. CDR1 and CDR2 from the germline V gene are ENHRY and SYGVKD. The CDR3 loop spans 17 amino acids. CDR3 loop: CAISESQGASNTGELFF. CDR3 coding DNA: TGTGCCATCAGTGAGTCCCAGGGGGCTTCGAACACCGGGGAGCTGTTTTTT.

The sample holds a few counts of this clonotype. The chain recombines TRBV27 with TRBJ1-1, with D hard to call. Trimming stripped 4 bases from V and 1 base from J, with 10 bases between. The CDR3 sequence is 14 residues long. Germline V gene sequence: CDR1 MNHEY, CDR2 SMNVEV (reference sequence). CDR3 loop: CASSSIPRNTEAFF. The CDR3 DNA follows: TGTGCCAGCAGTTCGATTCCAAGGAACACTGAAGCTTTCTTT.

The rearrangement uses TRBV30 and TRBJ2-1; TRBD2 aligns across 9 bases. Trimming cost V 1 base and J 10 bases; bases outside gene matches: 11. CDR3 length: 15 residues. The germline V gene has CDR1 GTSNPN and CDR2 SVGIG (reference sequence). CDR3 DNA: TGTGCCTGGAGTGCCGGGACTAGCTCGCGTAGCGAGCAGTTCTTC. Its translation: CAWSAGTSSRSEQFF.

Only a few counts were recorded for this clonotype. This CDR3 reads CSASGATGVWNEQFF. The CDR3 DNA reads as TGCAGTGCTAGTGGCGCCACGGGAGTTTGGAATGAGCAGTTCTTC. The chain combines TRBV20-1 with TRBJ2-1, with D possibly being TRBD2 (6 bases). Germline V gives CDR1 DFQATT, CDR2 SNEGSKA (reference sequence). V was clipped by 3 bases and J by 7 bases, with 19 bases between them. The CDR3 length is 15 residues.

The rearrangement links TRBV5-1 to TRBJ2-6; D uncertain. CDR3 length equals 15 residues. Germline V gene data show CDR1 as SGHRS and CDR2 as YFSETQ. V lost 4 bases to trimming and J lost 2 bases, with 10 bases between them. The CDR3 sequence: CASSKGRTGANVLTF. CDR3 DNA sequence: TGCGCCAGCAGCAAAGGAAGGACTGGGGCCAACGTCCTGACTTTC.

The CDR3 DNA sequence: TGCAGTGCTAGAGGGGGACAGAACTACGAGCAGTACTTC. This codes for CSARGGQNYEQYF. V gene TRBV20-1 combines with J gene TRBJ2-7; TRBD1 aligns across 7 bases. From germline, CDR1 is DFQATT and CDR2 SNEGSKA (reference sequence). The V segment lost 1 base and the J segment 3 bases; nucleotides outside the gene matches: 3. The CDR3 has 13 amino acids.

The chain employs TRBV20-1 and TRBJ2-1, with TRBD2 matching over 9 bases. Germline values: CDR1 DFQATT, CDR2 SNEGSKA (reference sequence). This CDR3 is 15 amino acids long. V lost 0 bases to trimming and J lost 6 bases; unmatched junction nucleotides: 6. The CDR3 DNA reads as TGCAGTGCTAGAGACCCCAGGACTAGCGTCAATGAGCAGTTCTTC. This codes for CSARDPRTSVNEQFF.

A few counts support this clonotype. CDR3 DNA: TGTGCCAGCAGTGCAGGGAGCTCCTACAATGAGCAGTTCTTC. Its translation is CASSAGSSYNEQFF. The J gene is TRBJ2-1, the V gene TRBV25-1; D possibly matches TRBD1 or TRBD2 (5 bases each). Germline V gene lookup returns CDR1 MGHDK and CDR2 SYGVNS. V lost 4 bases to trimming and J lost 0 bases, with 7 bases between them. The CDR3 loop spans 14 amino acids.

The rearrangement uses TRBV28 and TRBJ2-1; unclear D gene. Trimming cost V 4 bases and J 8 bases, with 9 bases left between them. CDR3 length equals 12 residues. Germline V CDR1 and CDR2: MDHEN, SYDVKM. The CDR3 region has the DNA TGTGCCAGCAGTTCAGTCTTCGATGAGCAGTTCTTC. Amino acid sequence: CASSSVFDEQFF.

The chain employs TRBV20-1 and TRBJ1-5, with D possibly TRBD1 on 5 matching bases. CDR3 length equals 15 residues. CDR1 is DFQATT, CDR2 SNEGSKA, per germline (reference sequence). V gave up 0 bases and J gave up 6 bases, with 15 bases separating them. The CDR3 DNA reads as TGCAGTGCTAGAGATTACGGGCAGGGAGGTCAGCCCCAGCATTTT. Protein: CSARDYGQGGQPQHF.

V and J are TRBV5-1 and TRBJ2-7; 9 nucleotides line up with TRBD1. Germline CDR1 reads SGHRS; CDR2 reads YFSETQ. The CDR3 spans 16 residues. After removal of 1 base from V and 1 base from J, the junction contained 6 bases not matched to a gene. CDR3 sequence reads: CASSLTGTGLSYEQYF. The CDR3 DNA is TGCGCCAGCAGCTTGACCGGGACAGGGTTATCCTACGAGCAGTACTTC.

The table lists this clonotype with many counts. This rearrangement joins TRBV12-3 or TRBV12-4 to TRBJ2-3, with 7 positions matching TRBD1. The CDR3 length is 15 residues. Trimming cost V 6 bases and J 1 base; bases outside gene matches: 7. This chain's CDR3 is CASSLTGVGTDTQYF. The CDR3 nucleotides read TGTGCCAGCAGCTTAACAGGGGTGGGCACAGATACGCAGTATTTT.

This rearrangement joins TRBV12-3 or TRBV12-4 to TRBJ2-7; TRBD1 aligns across 11 bases. V lost 4 bases, J lost 1 base, and 9 bases stayed unmatched. This CDR3 comprises 17 residues. In DNA form, the CDR3 reads TGTGCCAGCAGTTCAAGGGACAGGGGGTACCAATCCTACGAGCAGTACTTC. Its protein is CASSSRDRGYQSYEQYF.

On this clonotype itself: Sequence at one end of the junction differs from germline and may be a read error. V is TRBV7-7 and J is TRBJ2-6; possible D gene TRBD2, 5 bases. Germline lookup yields CDR1 SSHAT and CDR2 FNYEAQ (reference sequence). The CDR3 totals 19 residues. The CDR3: CASSSGPLGTSSGANVLTF. The CDR3 coding sequence is TGTGCTAGCAGCTCTGGACCCCTGGGAACTAGCTCTGGGGCCAACGTCCTGACTTTC.

This clonotype was detected only a few times. The chain uses TRBV15 and TRBJ2-7, with a weak D call TRBD1 (6 bases). The CDR3 extends over 14 amino acids. V gave up 0 bases and J gave up 4 bases, with 10 bases separating them. The V gene's germline CDR1 is LNHNV and CDR2 YYDKDF (reference sequence). The CDR3 coding sequence is TGTGCCACCAGCAGAGAACAGGGCGGATACGAGCAGTACTTC. Translation gives CATSREQGGYEQYF.

A few counts support this clonotype. The genes are TRBV6-1 and TRBJ2-2; no definite D call. Germline lookup yields CDR1 MNHNS and CDR2 SASEGT. This CDR3 is built from 13 residues. V lost 3 bases and J 7 bases, leaving 9 bases between the germline ends. CDR3 sequence reads: CASSDIVIGELFF. The CDR3 nucleotides read TGTGCCAGCAGTGACATCGTGATCGGGGAGCTGTTTTTT.